The 16 T cell receptor beta chains given below trace back to one sample, sequenced in a study of OX40 agonist ivuxolimab in advanced cancers. The method was immunoSEQ multiplex PCR; TCRdb's version includes in-frame clones alone and lacks a portion of them. This sample has 77,000 or so clones, with around 80% found just once. The sequencing here drew on CD4+ or CD8+ T cells sorted from blood, taken in a trial of the OX40 agonist ivuxolimab. The source of these receptors is an adult with an advanced solid tumor such as melanoma, head and neck, liver or kidney cancer.

This clone has just a few counts. The V gene is TRBV7-8, the J gene TRBJ1-1; weak D call: TRBD1 (5 bases). The ends were cut back, 5 bases at V and 4 bases at J, with 14 bases in the middle. CDR1 is SGHVS and CDR2 is FQNEAQ in the germline V gene. The CDR3 has 14 residues. The DNA of the CDR3 is TGTGCCAGCAGCGACGGGACGCTAGTCACTGAAGCTTTCTTT. Encoded protein: CASSDGTLVTEAFF.

The chain combines TRBV7-7 with TRBJ2-3; 12 nucleotides match TRBD2. Germline CDR1 reads SSHAT; CDR2 reads FNYEAQ (reference sequence). This CDR3 is 15 amino acids long. Losses at the gene ends were 5 bases for V and 3 bases for J; bases not matched to a gene: 3. The CDR3 DNA follows: TGTGCCAGCAGCCTTGGACTAGCGGGGACAGATACGCAGTATTTT. Translation gives CASSLGLAGTDTQYF.

The chain couples TRBV23-1 to TRBJ1-2; maybe TRBD1 (6 bases). TRBV23-1 is an open reading frame, and its role is uncertain. The CDR3 consists of 16 residues. Trimming took 0 bases from V and 5 from J, leaving 16 bases between them. CDR3 protein: CASSQSVVRGIYGYTF. The DNA of the CDR3 is TGCGCCAGCAGTCAATCGGTGGTCAGGGGAATTTATGGCTACACCTTC.

The chain links TRBV27 to TRBJ2-7; TRBD1 is a possible D gene (6 bases). The length of the CDR3 is 13 residues. Germline values: CDR1 MNHEY, CDR2 SMNVEV (reference sequence). V shed 6 bases and J shed 5 bases, with 14 bases lying between them. The CDR3 DNA is TGTGCCAGCAGCTTACAGGGTACCCACGAGCAGTACTTC. This translates into CASSLQGTHEQYF.

This clone was observed a handful of times. This sequence joins TRBV5-1 and TRBJ1-5; D possibly corresponds to TRBD1 (6 bases). Germline loops: CDR1 SGHRS, CDR2 YFSETQ. This CDR3 region has 14 residues. V was trimmed by 0 bases and J by 7 bases, leaving 11 bases between them. The CDR3 DNA reads as TGCGCCAGCAGCTTGGGCGCAGGGGACCAGCCCCAGCATTTT. Residues: CASSLGAGDQPQHF.

This clone has a handful of counts. The chain has TRBV20-1 and TRBJ1-2; D perhaps matches TRBD1 (5 bases). The CDR3 has 10 amino acids. V shed 3 bases and J shed 6 bases, with 5 bases lying between them. Looked up from germline, CDR1 is DFQATT and CDR2 is SNEGSKA (reference sequence). The CDR3 is CSASRDGYTF. CDR3 in DNA: TGCAGTGCTAGCAGGGATGGCTACACCTTC.

CDR3 sequence (DNA): TGTGCCAGTAGTGGGGGCTCCGGGACTAGCGGGAAGTACGGCGAGCAGTACTTC. This translates into CASSGGSGTSGKYGEQYF. This chain joins TRBV19 and TRBJ2-7, with TRBD2 matching 13 bases. V was pared by 5 bases and J by 6 bases, with 16 bases of the junction left unmatched. Looked up from germline, CDR1 is LNHDA and CDR2 is SQIVND (reference sequence). The CDR3 length is 18 residues.

This clone was observed a handful of times. This sample includes further DNA sequences coding for the same CDR3. The V call is TRBV18, the J call TRBJ2-3; D not resolved. CDR1 is KGHSH and CDR2 is LQKENI in the germline V gene. The CDR3 is 12 amino acids. The V gene lost 3 bases and the J gene lost 3 bases, with 4 bases spanning the gap. CDR3 DNA sequence: TGTGCCAGCTCACCCTCGACAGATACGCAGTATTTT. Residues: CASSPSTDTQYF.

The chain uses TRBV5-1 and TRBJ2-1; 9 nucleotides match TRBD2. The V segment lost 3 bases and the J segment 4 bases; nucleotides outside the gene matches: 5. Germline V gene data show CDR1 as SGHRS and CDR2 as YFSETQ. The CDR3 extends over 15 amino acids. Here the CDR3 DNA reads TGCGCCAGCAGCTGGACGGGACTAGCTTACAATGAGCAGTTCTTC. It translates to CASSWTGLAYNEQFF.

CDR3 DNA sequence: TGTGCCAGCAGTTACTCGGCAGGGAATCAGCCCCAGCATTTT. Its protein product is CASSYSAGNQPQHF. The chain is built from TRBV6-5 and TRBJ1-5; D perhaps matches TRBD1 (5 bases). The V and J ends lost 0 bases and 4 bases respectively, with 7 bases between them. Looked up from germline, CDR1 is MNHEY and CDR2 is SVGAGI. The CDR3 totals 14 residues.

For the CDR3, the DNA is TGTGCTAGTGGTACCGGCGGGCTTGGGGGCGCAGATACGCAGTATTTT. Protein sequence: CASGTGGLGGADTQYF. The chain uses TRBV12-5 and TRBJ2-3, with D perhaps TRBD1 (6 bases). Per the germline V gene, CDR1 is LGHNT and CDR2 is FRNRAP. CDR3 length equals 16 residues. The germline V and J ends were trimmed by 5 bases and 4 bases, with 19 bases remaining between them.

The chain joins TRBV6-4 to TRBJ2-5; 12 bases are shared with TRBD2. Looked up from germline, CDR1 is MRHNA and CDR2 is SNTAGT. Losses at the gene ends were 2 bases for V and 5 bases for J; bases not matched to a gene: 24. This CDR3 has 22 residues. The CDR3 region has the DNA TGTGCCAGCAGTGACCGCTGGACAGGGGGGCTGCTAGCGGGAGGGCCTCGGGAGACCCAGTACTTC. Encoded protein: CASSDRWTGGLLAGGPRETQYF.

This clone has a handful of counts. The J gene is TRBJ2-5, the V gene TRBV23-1, with D maybe TRBD1 (6 bases). TRBV23-1 is filed as an ORF, its function uncertain. The CDR3 contains 15 residues. Trimming left V 2 bases short and J 3 bases short, with 13 bases between. The DNA of the CDR3 is TGCGCCAGCAGTCAAGTTCGGACAGTAGAAGAGACCCAGTACTTC. Translation gives CASSQVRTVEETQYF.

V is TRBV7-2 and J is TRBJ1-3; no clear D gene. The CDR3 is 15 residues long. The germline V and J ends were trimmed by 5 bases and 2 bases, with 13 bases remaining between them. Germline-derived CDR1 and CDR2 are SGHTA and FQGNSA. CDR3 in amino acids: CASSPLGSTGNTIYF. The CDR3 DNA follows: TGTGCCAGCAGCCCGCTAGGGTCCACTGGAAACACCATATATTTT.

The J gene is TRBJ1-5, the V gene TRBV28, with D maybe TRBD1 (5 bases). This CDR3 has 16 amino acids. V gave up 1 base and J gave up 0 bases, with 10 bases separating them. Germline V CDR1 and CDR2: MDHEN, SYDVKM. The CDR3 coding sequence is TGTGCCAGCAGTTTATATTCGCAGGGTAGCAATCAGCCCCAGCATTTT. Encoded protein: CASSLYSQGSNQPQHF.

This clone occurred a few times. CDR3 coding DNA: TGTGCCAGCAGCTTGGAACTAGCCGGGGATGAGCAGTTCTTC. Its protein is CASSLELAGDEQFF. The rearrangement links TRBV5-5 to TRBJ2-1, with D possibly being TRBD2 (6 bases). Between the trimmed V and J ends, which lost 0 bases and 8 bases, there was a span of 12 bases. Germline V gene sequence: CDR1 SGHKS, CDR2 YYEKEE (reference sequence). The CDR3 spans 14 residues.